Presented here are 27 T cell receptor beta chains from one specimen sequenced in a study of long-term antiretroviral therapy in people with HIV. Assay version v3.0 of immunoSEQ was used, and it was run at survey level. Measured with immunoSEQ multiplex PCR; TCRdb has only the in-frame clones, and not every one. In the table there are 5,500 to 6,000 clones, over 75% of which are singletons. The sample was unsorted PBMCs, taken 1.8 years before starting antiretroviral therapy. These receptors all stem from a man aged 35-49 years with HIV.

This chain's CDR3 is CASSVTGSYEQYF. Written as DNA, the CDR3 is TGCGCCAGCAGCGTTACAGGGTCCTACGAGCAGTACTTC. The rearrangement joins TRBV5-1 to TRBJ2-7; a possible D gene is TRBD1 (6 bases). V was cut by 4 bases and J by 1 base, with 9 bases left in between. The CDR3 contains 13 residues. In germline, CDR1 is SGHRS, CDR2 YFSETQ.

This clone appeared a single time. This chain connects TRBV27 to TRBJ2-1; D gene ambiguous. V was cut by 3 bases and J by 0 bases, with 9 bases left in between. The germline CDR1 and CDR2 sequences are MNHEY and SMNVEV (reference sequence). The length of the CDR3 is 15 residues. CDR3 nucleotides: TGTGCCAGCAGTTTCTCCCTGAGCTCCTACAATGAGCAGTTCTTC. Translating it yields CASSFSLSSYNEQFF.

By proportion, this clone is medium-sized. J is TRBJ1-5 and V is TRBV2; D remains ambiguous. The CDR3 runs 14 residues. Germline V gives CDR1 SNHLY, CDR2 FYNNEI. As DNA, the CDR3 is TGTGCGACCATGGAACGGGGTAGCAATCAGCCCCAGCATTTT. Amino acids: CATMERGSNQPQHF.

The V gene is TRBV5-1, the J gene TRBJ1-1; D not certain. V was cut by 0 bases and J by 0 bases, with 6 bases left in between. The CDR3 runs to 14 residues. Germline V gives CDR1 SGHRS, CDR2 YFSETQ. The CDR3 region has the DNA TGCGCCAGCAGCTTGGCGGGAATGAACACTGAAGCTTTCTTT. It specifies CASSLAGMNTEAFF.

This rearrangement joins TRBV5-4 to TRBJ2-1; 9 bases map to TRBD2. The CDR3 totals 15 residues. Germline trimming cut 1 base from V and 3 bases from J; bases unmatched to any gene: 2. In germline, CDR1 is SGHNT, CDR2 YYREEE (reference sequence). CDR3 sequence reads: CASSLRTSDYNEQFF. CDR3 DNA: TGTGCCAGCAGCTTGAGGACTAGCGACTACAATGAGCAGTTCTTC.

The chain uses TRBV19 and TRBJ2-7; 7 nucleotides agree with TRBD1. The CDR3 runs to 17 residues. Looked up from germline, CDR1 is LNHDA and CDR2 is SQIVND (reference sequence). Trimming cost V 1 base and J 2 bases; bases outside gene matches: 11. The CDR3 DNA reads TGTGCCAGTAGTATAGCCGGGACAGTAGCAAGCCCCTACGAGCAGTACTTC. Protein product: CASSIAGTVASPYEQYF.

The rearrangement links TRBV4-1 to TRBJ2-5, with D hard to call. The CDR3 is 15 amino acids. Trimming left V 2 bases short and J 4 bases short, with 14 bases between. CDR1 and CDR2 from the germline V gene are MGHRA and YSYEKL. CDR3 region: CASSQLTQVIETQYF. The DNA for the CDR3 is TGCGCCAGCAGCCAACTGACCCAGGTGATAGAGACCCAGTACTTC.

This chain joins TRBV5-5 and TRBJ2-7; D is unresolved. The CDR3 covers 14 residues. Trimming took 5 bases from V and 12 from J, leaving 24 bases between them. CDR1 is SGHKS, CDR2 YYEKEE, per germline (reference sequence). The CDR3 loop is CASSPIADPTVAYF. The CDR3 bases are TGTGCCAGCAGTCCTATTGCGGATCCCACGGTGGCGTACTTC.

The chain carries TRBV10-3 and TRBJ2-1, with D uncertain. The CDR3 runs to 15 residues. Germline V gene data show CDR1 as ENHRY and CDR2 as SYGVKD. Trimming left V 7 bases short and J 0 bases short, with 13 bases between. The CDR3, as DNA: TGTGCCATCAATTTCATGGTGACCTCCTACAATGAGCAGTTCTTC. This encodes CAINFMVTSYNEQFF.

A single count supports this clone. The chain is built from TRBV9 and TRBJ2-3, with D possibly being TRBD1 (6 bases). Trimming removed 3 bases from V and 5 bases from J, with 7 bases in between. The CDR3 spans 12 residues. CDR1 SGDLS and CDR2 YYNGEE come from the germline V gene. CDR3 DNA sequence: TGTGCCAGCAGCGGAGGGGGAGATACGCAGTATTTT. This gives the protein CASSGGGDTQYF.

In this sample, this clone turned up a few times. J is TRBJ1-1 and V is TRBV13; D remains ambiguous. Germline V gene data show CDR1 as PRHDT and CDR2 as FYEKMQ (reference sequence). The ends were cut back, 3 bases at V and 1 base at J, with 3 bases in the middle. The CDR3 sequence is 12 residues long. In nucleotides, the CDR3 is TGTGCCAGCAGCTTTCCGAACACTGAAGCTTTCTTT. The encoded protein is CASSFPNTEAFF.

The chain couples TRBV6-6 to TRBJ2-1, with 9 bases identical to TRBD2. Germline CDR1 is MNHNY and CDR2 is SVGAGI (reference sequence). The CDR3 sequence is 12 residues long. After removal of 7 bases from V and 8 bases from J, the junction contained 3 bases not matched to a gene. CDR3 in amino acids: CASKIAGDEQFF. In DNA form, the CDR3 reads TGTGCCAGCAAAATAGCGGGAGATGAGCAGTTCTTC.

The J gene is TRBJ2-1, the V gene TRBV4-3; D may be TRBD1 (6 bases). With 0 bases removed from V and 0 bases from J, the gap between germline ends came to 12 bases. CDR1 is LGHNA, CDR2 YSLEER, per germline. This CDR3 region has 17 residues. CDR3 in amino acids: CASSQDPRGGSYNEQFF. DNA of the CDR3: TGCGCCAGCAGCCAAGATCCCCGAGGGGGCTCCTACAATGAGCAGTTCTTC.

The V call is TRBV25-1, the J call TRBJ2-7; 9 bases align to TRBD2. Trimming removed 4 bases from V and 0 bases from J; junction bases left unmatched: 4. The CDR3 covers 15 residues. Germline values: CDR1 MGHDK, CDR2 SYGVNS. CDR3 region: CASSGAGGLSYEQYF. In DNA form, the CDR3 reads TGTGCCAGCAGTGGAGCGGGAGGCCTCTCCTACGAGCAGTACTTC.

The chain employs TRBV27 and TRBJ2-5; D might be TRBD1 or TRBD2, each matching 5 bases. V shed 6 bases and J shed 7 bases, with 21 bases lying between them. The CDR3 has 15 amino acids. The germline V gene has CDR1 MNHEY and CDR2 SMNVEV (reference sequence). CDR3 sequence reads: CASRSGTVSGGTQYF. As DNA, the CDR3 is TGTGCCAGCAGGTCCGGGACGGTCTCTGGGGGGACCCAGTACTTC.

The gene calls are TRBV30 and TRBJ2-7; no definite D call. Germline V lookup: CDR1 GTSNPN, CDR2 SVGIG (reference sequence). The CDR3 sequence is 13 residues long. The germline V and J ends were trimmed by 3 bases and 0 bases, with 9 bases remaining between them. CDR3 in amino acids: CAWRDMSSYEQYF. The CDR3, as DNA: TGTGCCTGGAGAGATATGAGCTCCTACGAGCAGTACTTC.

This clone was counted once. The V and J genes are TRBV2 and TRBJ2-3, with D unresolved. CDR3 length: 16 amino acids. Germline CDR1 reads SNHLY; CDR2 reads FYNNEI. Trimming took off 6 bases at V and 7 bases at J, with 23 bases between the two ends. CDR3 amino acids: CASRARTSDFSYTQYF. As DNA, the CDR3 is TGTGCCAGCAGGGCCAGAACCTCTGACTTCTCCTATACGCAGTATTTT.

V and J are TRBV4-2 and TRBJ2-1; D is unclear. Trimming took off 0 bases at V and 12 bases at J, with 12 bases between the two ends. Germline CDR1 is LGHNA and CDR2 is YNFKEQ. The CDR3 covers 13 residues. Here the CDR3 DNA reads TGTGCCAGCAGCCAAGATGGGGAACGGCGGCAGTTCTTC. Translation: CASSQDGERRQFF.

This chain uses TRBV9 with TRBJ2-1; possible D gene TRBD2, 5 bases. The CDR3 is made up of 15 amino acids. Trimming pared 4 bases from V and 0 bases from J, leaving 11 bases between. Germline lookup yields CDR1 SGDLS and CDR2 YYNGEE. The CDR3 region has the DNA TGTGCCAGCAGCTTAGGACTGGGCTCCTACAATGAGCAGTTCTTC. It codes for CASSLGLGSYNEQFF.

This clone was detected only once. V is TRBV18 and J is TRBJ1-1, with D uncertain. V gave up 3 bases and J gave up 5 bases, with 16 bases separating them. This CDR3 spans 15 amino acids. Germline V gives CDR1 KGHSH, CDR2 LQKENI. CDR3 protein: CASSPLPAKETEAFF. CDR3 DNA: TGTGCCAGCTCACCTCTACCGGCTAAGGAAACTGAAGCTTTCTTT.

This rearrangement joins TRBV19 to TRBJ2-7; 7 bases are shared with TRBD1. This CDR3 is 15 amino acids long. Germline trimming cut 4 bases from V and 6 bases from J; bases unmatched to any gene: 12. Per germline, CDR1 LNHDA and CDR2 SQIVND (reference sequence). In nucleotides, the CDR3 is TGTGCCAGTAGTAGAAGGGGGCCCCCTCCTAGCGAGCAGTACTTC. Translated, it gives CASSRRGPPPSEQYF. Supplemented by reference TRBV19 and TRBJ2-7, the full variable domain reads DGGITQSPKYLFRKEGQNVTLSCEQNLNHDAMYWYRQDPGQGLRLIYYSQIVNDFQKGDIAEGYSVSREKKESFPLTVTSAQKNPTAFYLCASSRRGPPPSEQYFGPGTRLTVT.

This rearrangement joins TRBV4-1 to TRBJ2-7, with 9 bases identical to TRBD1. V was clipped by 0 bases and J by 4 bases; unmatched bases: 10. Germline CDR1 reads MGHRA; CDR2 reads YSYEKL. The CDR3 length is 17 residues. CDR3 protein: CASSQEKPDRGIYEQYF. The CDR3, as DNA: TGCGCCAGCAGCCAAGAAAAACCCGACAGGGGGATTTACGAGCAGTACTTC.

The V gene is TRBV29-1, the J gene TRBJ2-1; 7 bases are a match to TRBD2. J was trimmed by 9 bases and V by 5 bases; bases with no gene match: 7. Germline values: CDR1 SQVTM, CDR2 ANQGSEA. The CDR3 contains 12 residues. In DNA form, the CDR3 reads TGCAGCGTTATAGCGGGTTCCGCTGAGCAGTTCTTC. Amino acids: CSVIAGSAEQFF.

The chain joins TRBV28 to TRBJ1-1; possible D gene TRBD1, 6 bases. The CDR3 is 13 amino acids. Germline values: CDR1 MDHEN, CDR2 SYDVKM. V lost 5 bases, J lost 6 bases, and 13 bases lay in between. CDR3 loop: CASSIYGGAEAFF. DNA of the CDR3: TGTGCCAGCAGTATATACGGGGGCGCTGAAGCTTTCTTT.

Remarks on this clone: The DNA is left out, because the CDR3 cannot be placed on it with certainty; the CDR3 is given as TCRdb lists it. The gene calls are TRBV11-2 and TRBJ2-5. The V gene's germline CDR1 is SGHAT and CDR2 FQNNGV. 15 amino acids form the CDR3, both terminal residues included. CDR3 amino acids: CASSFGSGPQETQYF.

V and J are TRBV4-2 and TRBJ1-1; D is uncertain. The CDR3 covers 14 residues. V was shortened by 5 bases and J by 0 bases, with 10 bases between the two germline ends. CDR1 and CDR2 from the germline V gene are LGHNA and YNFKEQ. CDR3 loop: CASSYRGLNTEAFF. The CDR3 DNA is TGTGCCAGCAGCTACCGCGGATTGAACACTGAAGCTTTCTTT.

This chain connects TRBV5-1 to TRBJ2-7; D is uncertain. Deletions cut 1 base from V and 2 bases from J, with 10 bases between. Germline V gene data show CDR1 as SGHRS and CDR2 as YFSETQ. CDR3 length: 14 residues. CDR3 nucleotides: TGCGCCAGCAGCTTGAATTGGCTGACCTACGAGCAGTACTTC. It codes for CASSLNWLTYEQYF.